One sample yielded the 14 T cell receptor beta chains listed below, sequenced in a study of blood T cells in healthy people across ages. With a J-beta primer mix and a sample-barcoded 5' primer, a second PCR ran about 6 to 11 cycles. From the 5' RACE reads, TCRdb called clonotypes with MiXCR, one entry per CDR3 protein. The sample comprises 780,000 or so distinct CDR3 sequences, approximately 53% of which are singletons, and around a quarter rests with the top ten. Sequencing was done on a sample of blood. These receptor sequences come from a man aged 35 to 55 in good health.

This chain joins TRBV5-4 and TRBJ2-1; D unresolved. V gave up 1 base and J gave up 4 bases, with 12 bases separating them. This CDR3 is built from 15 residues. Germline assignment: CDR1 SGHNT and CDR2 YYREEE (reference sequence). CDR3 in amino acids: CASSLPGRRYNEQFF. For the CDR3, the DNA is TGTGCCAGCAGCTTGCCAGGCAGGAGATACAATGAGCAGTTCTTC.

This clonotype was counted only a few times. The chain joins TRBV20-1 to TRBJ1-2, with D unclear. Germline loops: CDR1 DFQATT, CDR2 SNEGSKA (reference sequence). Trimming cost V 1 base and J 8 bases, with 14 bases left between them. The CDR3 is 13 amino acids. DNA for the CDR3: TGCAGTGCTAGAGTTTCGGGGTTTAGCGGCTACACCTTC. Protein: CSARVSGFSGYTF.

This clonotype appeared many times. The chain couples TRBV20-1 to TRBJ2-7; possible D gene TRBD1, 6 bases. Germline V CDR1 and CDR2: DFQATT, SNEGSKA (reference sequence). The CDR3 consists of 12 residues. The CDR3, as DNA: TGCAGCATGACAGGAACATCCTACGAGCAGTACTTC. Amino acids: CSMTGTSYEQYF.

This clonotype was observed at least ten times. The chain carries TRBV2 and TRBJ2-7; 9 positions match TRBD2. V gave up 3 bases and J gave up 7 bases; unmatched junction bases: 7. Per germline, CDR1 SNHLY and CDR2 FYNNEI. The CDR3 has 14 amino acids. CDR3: CASSDLAGSVEQYF. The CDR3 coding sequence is TGTGCCAGCAGTGACCTAGCGGGATCGGTTGAGCAGTACTTC.

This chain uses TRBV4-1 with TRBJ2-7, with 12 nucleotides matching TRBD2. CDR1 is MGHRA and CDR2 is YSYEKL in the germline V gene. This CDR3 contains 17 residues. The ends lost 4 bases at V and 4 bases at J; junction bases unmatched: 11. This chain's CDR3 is CASSRNLELAGGYEQYF. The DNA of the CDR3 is TGCGCCAGCAGCCGGAACTTGGAGCTAGCGGGAGGGTACGAGCAGTACTTC.

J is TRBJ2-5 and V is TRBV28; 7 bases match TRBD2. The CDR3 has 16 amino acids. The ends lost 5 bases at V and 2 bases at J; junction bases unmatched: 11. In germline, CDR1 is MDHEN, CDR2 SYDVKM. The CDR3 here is CASSHRLAANQETQYF. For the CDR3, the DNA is TGTGCCAGCAGTCACCGGCTAGCGGCTAATCAAGAGACCCAGTACTTC. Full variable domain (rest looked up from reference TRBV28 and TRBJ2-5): DVKVTQSSRYLVKRTGEKVFLECVQDMDHENMFWYRQDPGLGLRLIYFSYDVKMKEKGDIPEGYSVSREKKERFSLILESASTNQTSMYLCASSHRLAANQETQYFGPGTRLLVL.

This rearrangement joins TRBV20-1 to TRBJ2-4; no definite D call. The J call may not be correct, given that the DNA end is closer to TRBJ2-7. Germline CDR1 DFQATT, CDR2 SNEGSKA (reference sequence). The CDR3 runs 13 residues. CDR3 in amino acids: CSARTVITYEQYF. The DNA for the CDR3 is TGCAGTGCCCGGACGGTTATTACCTACGAGCAGTACTTC.

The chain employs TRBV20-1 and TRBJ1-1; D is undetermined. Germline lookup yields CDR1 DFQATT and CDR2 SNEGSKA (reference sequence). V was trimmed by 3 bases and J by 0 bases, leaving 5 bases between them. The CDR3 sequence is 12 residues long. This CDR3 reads CSASEMNTEAFF. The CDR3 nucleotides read TGCAGTGCTAGTGAGATGAACACTGAAGCTTTCTTT.

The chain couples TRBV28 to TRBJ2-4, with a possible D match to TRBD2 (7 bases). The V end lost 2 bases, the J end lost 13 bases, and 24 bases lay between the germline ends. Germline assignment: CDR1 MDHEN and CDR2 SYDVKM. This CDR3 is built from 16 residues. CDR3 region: CASSLGLRGRPYGQYF. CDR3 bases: TGTGCCAGCAGTTTAGGCCTGCGGGGGCGCCCCTACGGGCAGTACTTC.

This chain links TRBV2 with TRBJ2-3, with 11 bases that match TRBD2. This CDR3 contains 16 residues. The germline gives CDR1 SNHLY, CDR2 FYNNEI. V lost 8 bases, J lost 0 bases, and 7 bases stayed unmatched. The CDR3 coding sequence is TGTGCCAGCTTTACCATAGCGGGAGGGAGCACAGATACGCAGTATTTT. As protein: CASFTIAGGSTDTQYF.

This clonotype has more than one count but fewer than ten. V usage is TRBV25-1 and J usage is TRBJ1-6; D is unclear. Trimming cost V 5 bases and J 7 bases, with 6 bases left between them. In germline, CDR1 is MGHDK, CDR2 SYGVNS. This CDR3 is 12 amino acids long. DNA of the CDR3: TGTGCCAGCAGTCAGGCGAATTCACCCCTCCACTTT. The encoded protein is CASSQANSPLHF.

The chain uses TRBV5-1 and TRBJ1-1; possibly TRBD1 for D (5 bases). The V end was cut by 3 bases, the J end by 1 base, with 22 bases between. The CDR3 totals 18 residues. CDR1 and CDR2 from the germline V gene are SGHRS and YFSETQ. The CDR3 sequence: CASSSALQPGHKNTEAFF. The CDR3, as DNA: TGCGCCAGCAGCTCAGCTCTACAACCAGGACACAAGAACACTGAAGCTTTCTTT.

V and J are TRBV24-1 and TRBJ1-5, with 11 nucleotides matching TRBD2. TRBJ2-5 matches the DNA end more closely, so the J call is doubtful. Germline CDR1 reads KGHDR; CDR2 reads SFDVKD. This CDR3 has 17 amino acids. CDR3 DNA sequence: TGTGAATACAGGGAGAGGATAGCGGGGGGGCTGGAGGAGACCCAGTACTTC. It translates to CEYRERIAGGLEETQYF.

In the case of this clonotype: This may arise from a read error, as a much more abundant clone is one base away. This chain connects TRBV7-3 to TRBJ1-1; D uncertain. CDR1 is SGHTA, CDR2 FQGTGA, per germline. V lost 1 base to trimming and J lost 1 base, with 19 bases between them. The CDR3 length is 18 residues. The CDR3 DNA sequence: TGTGCCAGCAGCTTAAAAGGGCCTGGACGGATGGCGAACACTGAAGCTTTCTTT. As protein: CASSLKGPGRMANTEAFF.